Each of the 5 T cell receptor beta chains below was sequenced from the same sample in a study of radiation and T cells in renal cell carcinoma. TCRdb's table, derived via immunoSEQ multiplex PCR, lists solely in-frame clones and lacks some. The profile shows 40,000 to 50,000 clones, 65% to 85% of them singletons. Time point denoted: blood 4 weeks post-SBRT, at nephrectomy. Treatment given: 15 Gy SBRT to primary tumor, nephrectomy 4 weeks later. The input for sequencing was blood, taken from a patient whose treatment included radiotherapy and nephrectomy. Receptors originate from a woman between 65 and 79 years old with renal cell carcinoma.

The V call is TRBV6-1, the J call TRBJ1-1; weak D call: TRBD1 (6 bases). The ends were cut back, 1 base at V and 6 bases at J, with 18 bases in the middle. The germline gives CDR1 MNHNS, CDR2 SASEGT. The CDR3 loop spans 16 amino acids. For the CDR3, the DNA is TGTGCCAGCAGTGAAGGGTCTCGGGGGGCGGTGGCTGAAGCTTTCTTT. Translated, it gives CASSEGSRGAVAEAFF.

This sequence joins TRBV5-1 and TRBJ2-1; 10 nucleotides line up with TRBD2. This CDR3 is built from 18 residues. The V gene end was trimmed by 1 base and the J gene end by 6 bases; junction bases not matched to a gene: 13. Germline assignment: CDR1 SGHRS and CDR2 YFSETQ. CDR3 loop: CASSLSSVGTSAVNEQFF. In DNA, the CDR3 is TGCGCCAGCAGCTTGTCCTCCGTAGGGACTAGCGCAGTCAATGAGCAGTTCTTC.

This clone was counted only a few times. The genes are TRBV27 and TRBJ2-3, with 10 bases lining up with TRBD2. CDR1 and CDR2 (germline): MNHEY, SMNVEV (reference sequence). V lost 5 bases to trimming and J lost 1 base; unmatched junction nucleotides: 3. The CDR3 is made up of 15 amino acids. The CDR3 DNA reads TGTGCCAGCAGTGCCGGACTAGCGGGCACAGATACGCAGTATTTT. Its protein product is CASSAGLAGTDTQYF.

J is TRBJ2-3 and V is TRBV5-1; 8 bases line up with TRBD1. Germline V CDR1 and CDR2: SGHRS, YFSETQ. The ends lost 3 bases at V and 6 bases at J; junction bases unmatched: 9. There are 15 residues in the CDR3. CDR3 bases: TGCGCCAGCAGCTCTCCCGGGACAGGAGGCGATACGCAGTATTTT. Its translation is CASSSPGTGGDTQYF.

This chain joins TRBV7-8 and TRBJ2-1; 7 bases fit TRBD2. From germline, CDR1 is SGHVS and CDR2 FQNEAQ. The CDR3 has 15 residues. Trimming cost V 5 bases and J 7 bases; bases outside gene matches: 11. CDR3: CASSRAGVVRNEQFF. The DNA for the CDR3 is TGTGCCAGCAGCCGTGCGGGAGTCGTAAGGAATGAGCAGTTCTTC.